Listed below are T cell receptor beta chains from one sample, sequenced in a study of blood T cell repertoires in COVID-19. Clones were read by immunoSEQ multiplex PCR, and TCRdb kept only the in-frame ones, dropping some. The table includes approximately 8,800 clones, about 88% detected once. Sequenced: peripheral blood. These receptors were obtained from a human donor with active COVID-19. The donor label of this sample is uncertain. CDR3s include the opening cysteine and the closing phenylalanine or tryptophan.

CDR3aa	j_gene	v_gene
CASSASGGGTEAFF	TRBJ1-1	TRBV18
CASSPTGQYEQYF	TRBJ2-7	TRBV9
CASSQDPYIRRENIQYF	TRBJ2-4	TRBV4-1
CASSLAGVPPNEQFF	TRBJ2-1	TRBV5-4
CASSRGGTPGNTIYF	TRBJ1-3	TRBV3-1/TRBV3-2
CASSRNDRVTQPQHF	TRBJ1-5	TRBV7-2
CASTDPGLSYNEQFF	TRBJ2-1	TRBV19
CAITSGGLGASSGANVLTF	TRBJ2-6	TRBV10-3
CASSSATSGITDTQYF	TRBJ2-3	TRBV7-8
CASSFTADTQYF	TRBJ2-3	TRBV5-4
CASSPTSAGEQYF	TRBJ2-7	TRBV27
CASSLASNTGELFF	TRBJ2-2	TRBV11-2
CASSAGQKNQPQHF	TRBJ1-5	TRBV19
CASRNRGGESPLHF	TRBJ1-6	TRBV6-5
CASSYSGVETQYF	TRBJ2-5	TRBV6-5
CASSRGQEYQPQHF	TRBJ1-5	TRBV6-5
CASSLAEGRAFF	TRBJ1-1	TRBV7-9
CASSGTGTDLYGYTF	TRBJ1-2	TRBV5-1
CASSRGQETEAFF	TRBJ1-1	TRBV7-9
CASSDQTDEKLFF	TRBJ1-4	TRBV6-1
CASSLVVEQYF	TRBJ2-7	TRBV7-2
CASQIETGGTGNTIYF	TRBJ1-3	TRBV18
CASSLSGSNEQFF	TRBJ2-1	TRBV7-3
CASSTGQAYGANVLTF	TRBJ2-6	TRBV11-3
CAWRDGQSYNSPLHF	TRBJ1-6	TRBV30
CSVWDRGNVGGYTF	TRBJ1-2	TRBV29-1
CAPQDYTTDTQYF	TRBJ2-3	TRBV3-1/TRBV3-2
CASSQGPGQPSYEQYF	TRBJ2-7	TRBV4-1
CASSYSRTTDEQYF	TRBJ2-7	TRBV6-2/TRBV6-3
CASSDPGTGGIRYTDTQYF	TRBJ2-3	TRBV6-1
CASSTGTSGSSEQFF	TRBJ2-1	TRBV19
CASSQQGYNEQFF	TRBJ2-1	TRBV3-1/TRBV3-2
CATSDLGVAADTQYF	TRBJ2-3	TRBV24-1
CASSSSGSYMNEQFF	TRBJ2-1	TRBV7-2
CASSSTTLAGANTGELFF	TRBJ2-2	TRBV5-1
CASTPPGVSEKLFF	TRBJ1-4	TRBV28
CAWSPLQGVLGGYTF	TRBJ1-2	TRBV30
CASSQERLFSGNTIYF	TRBJ1-3	TRBV14
CASSSGVRNTEAFF	TRBJ1-1	TRBV9
CATSDYRGSYEQFF	TRBJ2-1	TRBV24-1
CATSDRDRVTDTQYF	TRBJ2-3	TRBV24-1
CASSYGGGYEGTEAFF	TRBJ1-1	TRBV6-2/TRBV6-3
CASSQSGGDTDTQYF	TRBJ2-3	TRBV3-1/TRBV3-2
CASGDRAGANVLTF	TRBJ2-6	TRBV5-1
CATEDSANYEQYF	TRBJ2-7	TRBV10-3
CASSLLEARFF	TRBJ2-1	TRBV12-3/TRBV12-4
CASSKDSAGLLACTGELFF	TRBJ2-2	TRBV21-1
CASSFAGVESTEAFF	TRBJ1-1	TRBV28
CATSRDVLGREVNTEAFF	TRBJ1-1	TRBV15
CATSDSILTEEDNEQFF	TRBJ2-1	TRBV24-1
CASSPGTSGRAFYNEQFF	TRBJ2-1	TRBV7-8
CASSLALSGNTGELFF	TRBJ2-2	TRBV5-5
CASSTGTRGFSEQFF	TRBJ2-1	TRBV5-4
CASSLEQGAGDEQYF	TRBJ2-7	TRBV7-6
CASSPPGLRISGANVLTF	TRBJ2-6	TRBV21-1
CAIFSGTSYEQYF	TRBJ2-7	TRBV28
CATSRDKGSQPQHF	TRBJ1-5	TRBV15
CASSDERGSPLHF	TRBJ1-6	TRBV2
CAWSGDGGYEQYF	TRBJ2-7	TRBV30
CASSLARGYEQFF	TRBJ2-1	TRBV27